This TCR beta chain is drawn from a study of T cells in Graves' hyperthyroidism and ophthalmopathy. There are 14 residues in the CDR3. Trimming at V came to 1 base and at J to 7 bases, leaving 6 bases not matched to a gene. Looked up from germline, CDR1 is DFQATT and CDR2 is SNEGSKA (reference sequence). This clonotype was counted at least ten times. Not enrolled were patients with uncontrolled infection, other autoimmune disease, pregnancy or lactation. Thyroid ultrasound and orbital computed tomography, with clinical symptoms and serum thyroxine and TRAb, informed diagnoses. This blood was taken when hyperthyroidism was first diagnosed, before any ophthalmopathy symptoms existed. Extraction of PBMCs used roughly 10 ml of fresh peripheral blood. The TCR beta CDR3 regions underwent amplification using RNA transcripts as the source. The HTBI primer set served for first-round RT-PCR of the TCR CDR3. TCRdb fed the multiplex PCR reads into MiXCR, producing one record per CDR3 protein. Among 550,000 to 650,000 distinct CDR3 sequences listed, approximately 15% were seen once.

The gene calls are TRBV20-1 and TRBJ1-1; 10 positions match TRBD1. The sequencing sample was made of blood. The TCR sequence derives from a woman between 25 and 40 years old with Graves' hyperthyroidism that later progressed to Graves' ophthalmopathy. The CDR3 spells CSARAGTGDDEAFF. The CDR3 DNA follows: TGCAGTGCTAGAGCGGGGACAGGGGATGATGAAGCTTTCTTT.